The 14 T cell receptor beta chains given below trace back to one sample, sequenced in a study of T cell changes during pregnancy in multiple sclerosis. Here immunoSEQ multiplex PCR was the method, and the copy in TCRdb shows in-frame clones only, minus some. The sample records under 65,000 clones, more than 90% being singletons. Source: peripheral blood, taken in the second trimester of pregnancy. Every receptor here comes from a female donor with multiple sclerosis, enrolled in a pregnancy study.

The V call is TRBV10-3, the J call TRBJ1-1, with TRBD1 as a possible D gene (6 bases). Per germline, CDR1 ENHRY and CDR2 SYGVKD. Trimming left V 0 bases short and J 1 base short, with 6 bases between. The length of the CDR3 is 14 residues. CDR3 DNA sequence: TGTGCCATCAGTGAGTCCAGGGGGAACACTGAAGCTTTCTTT. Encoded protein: CAISESRGNTEAFF.

The CDR3 loop is CASSLRLAGVDEQFF. The CDR3 DNA sequence: TGTGCCAGCAGCTTGAGACTAGCGGGAGTCGATGAGCAGTTCTTC. The rearrangement uses TRBV9 and TRBJ2-1; 12 bases line up with TRBD2. The CDR3 runs to 15 residues. The trim removed 4 bases at V and 8 bases at J, leaving 7 bases unmatched. Germline-derived CDR1 and CDR2 are SGDLS and YYNGEE.

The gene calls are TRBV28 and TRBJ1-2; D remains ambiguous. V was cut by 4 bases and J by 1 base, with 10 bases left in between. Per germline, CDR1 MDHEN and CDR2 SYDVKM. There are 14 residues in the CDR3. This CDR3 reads CASSSAGNNYGYTF. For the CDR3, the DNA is TGTGCCAGCAGTTCCGCCGGGAATAACTATGGCTACACCTTC.

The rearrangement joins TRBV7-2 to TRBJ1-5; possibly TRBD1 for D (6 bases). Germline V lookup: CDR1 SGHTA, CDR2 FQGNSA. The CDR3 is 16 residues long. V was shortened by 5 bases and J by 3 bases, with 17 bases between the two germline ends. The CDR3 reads CASSALTAGVNQPQHF. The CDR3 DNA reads TGTGCCAGCAGCGCCCTAACTGCAGGGGTCAATCAGCCCCAGCATTTT.

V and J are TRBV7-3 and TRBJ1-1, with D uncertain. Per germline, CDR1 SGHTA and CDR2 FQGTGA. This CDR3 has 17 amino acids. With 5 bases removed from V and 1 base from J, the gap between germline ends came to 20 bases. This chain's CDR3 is CASSLYSPRGENTEAFF. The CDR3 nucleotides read TGTGCCAGCAGCCTTTATTCTCCCCGCGGGGAGAACACTGAAGCTTTCTTT.

CDR3 region: CASSSPPGLGETQYF. The CDR3 nucleotides read TGTGCCAGCAGCTCCCCCCCAGGGCTGGGAGAGACCCAGTACTTC. The V gene is TRBV7-9, the J gene TRBJ2-5; the D gene is possibly TRBD1 (5 bases). Germline CDR1 reads SEHNR; CDR2 reads FQNEAQ (reference sequence). This CDR3 contains 15 residues. V lost 4 bases to trimming and J lost 4 bases, with 16 bases between them.

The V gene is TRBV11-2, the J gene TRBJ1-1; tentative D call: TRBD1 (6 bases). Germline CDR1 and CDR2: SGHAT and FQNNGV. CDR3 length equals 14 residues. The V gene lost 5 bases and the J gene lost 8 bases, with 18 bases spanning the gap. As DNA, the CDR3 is TGTGCCAGCAGCAGATTTCAGGGGTTAGGGGAAGCTTTCTTT. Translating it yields CASSRFQGLGEAFF.

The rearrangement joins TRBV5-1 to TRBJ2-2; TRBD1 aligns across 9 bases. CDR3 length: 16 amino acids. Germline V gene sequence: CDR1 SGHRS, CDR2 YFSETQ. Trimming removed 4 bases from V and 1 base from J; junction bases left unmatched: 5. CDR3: CASSPGQGRNTGELFF. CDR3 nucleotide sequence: TGCGCCAGCAGCCCCGGACAGGGGAGGAACACCGGGGAGCTGTTTTTT.

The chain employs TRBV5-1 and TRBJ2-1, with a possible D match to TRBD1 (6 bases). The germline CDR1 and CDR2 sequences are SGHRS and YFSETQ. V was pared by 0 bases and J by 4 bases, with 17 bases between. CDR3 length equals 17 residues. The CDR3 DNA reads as TGCGCCAGCAGCTTGGCAGGGGTGTCAAGTCTTTACAATGAGCAGTTCTTC. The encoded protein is CASSLAGVSSLYNEQFF.

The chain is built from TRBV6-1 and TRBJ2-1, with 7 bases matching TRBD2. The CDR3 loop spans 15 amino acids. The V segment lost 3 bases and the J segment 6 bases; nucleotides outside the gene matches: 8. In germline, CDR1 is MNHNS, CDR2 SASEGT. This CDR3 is CASSEGLAESNEQFF. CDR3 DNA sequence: TGTGCCAGCAGTGAGGGCCTAGCGGAATCCAATGAGCAGTTCTTC.

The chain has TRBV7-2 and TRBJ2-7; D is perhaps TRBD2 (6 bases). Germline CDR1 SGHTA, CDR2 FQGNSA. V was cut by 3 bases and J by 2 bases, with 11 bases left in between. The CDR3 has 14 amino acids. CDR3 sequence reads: CASSLGTSTYEQYF. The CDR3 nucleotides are TGTGCCAGCAGCTTGGGGACTTCCACCTACGAGCAGTACTTC.

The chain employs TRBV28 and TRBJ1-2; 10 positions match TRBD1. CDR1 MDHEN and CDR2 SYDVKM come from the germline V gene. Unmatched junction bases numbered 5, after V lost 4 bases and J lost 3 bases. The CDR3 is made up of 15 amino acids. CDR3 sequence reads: CASSSWTGGDYGYTF. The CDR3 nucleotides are TGTGCCAGCAGTTCCTGGACAGGGGGGGACTATGGCTACACCTTC.

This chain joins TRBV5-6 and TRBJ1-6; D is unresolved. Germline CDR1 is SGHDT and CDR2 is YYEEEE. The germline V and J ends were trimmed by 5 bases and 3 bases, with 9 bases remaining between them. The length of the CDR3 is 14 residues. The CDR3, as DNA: TGTGCCAGCAGTCGTTCCCTCTATAATTCACCCCTCCACTTT. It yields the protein CASSRSLYNSPLHF.

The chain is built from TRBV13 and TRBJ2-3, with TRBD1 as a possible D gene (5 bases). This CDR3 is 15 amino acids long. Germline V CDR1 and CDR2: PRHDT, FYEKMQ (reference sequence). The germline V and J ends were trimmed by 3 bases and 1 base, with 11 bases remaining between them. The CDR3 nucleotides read TGTGCCAGCAGCTTGGGGCGGAGCGGCACAGATACGCAGTATTTT. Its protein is CASSLGRSGTDTQYF.